This T cell receptor (beta chain) was captured by sequencing in a study of cytomegalovirus exposure and HLA in healthy donors. Study-level information: An early data release held tens of millions of unique TCRs from HLA-typed donors.

The study ran its PCR with 60 Vbeta and 13 Jbeta primers. Here immunoSEQ multiplex PCR was the method, and the copy in TCRdb shows in-frame clones only, minus some. This sample has 150,000 to 180,000 clones, with approximately 80% found just once. The CDR3 spans 14 residues. CDR1 and CDR2 (germline): LNHDA, SQIVND (reference sequence). The V end was cut by 3 bases, the J end by 8 bases, with 11 bases between. This TCR derives from a man younger than 40 in good health and CMV-seropositive. The chain uses TRBV19 and TRBJ1-6; D not resolved. Sequencing input: PBMCs. CDR3 sequence reads: CASSIDEEYSPLHF. The CDR3 DNA is TGTGCCAGTAGTATTGATGAGGAGTATTCACCCCTCCACTTT.